Described below is a single TCR beta chain sequence and its context. The antigen remains undetermined. Using a J-beta primer mix together with a sample-barcoded 5' primer, a second PCR was run for about 6 to 12 cycles. Tags on each cDNA molecule came from a template-switch adaptor with 12 random nucleotides. TCRdb reprocessed the 5' RACE reads via MiXCR and lists one record per CDR3 protein. The sample contains around 800,000 distinct CDR3 sequences, 35% to 60% of which appear only once. The sample comes from a study of blood T cells in healthy people across ages. Study-wide results and limits: PBMCs were not sorted, which prevented a conclusive comparison of naive versus antigen-experienced cells. Donor CMV infection status was unknown, possibly confounding age-related changes in expanded clonotypes.

This receptor was taken from a man aged 80 or over in good health. The sample comprised blood.

Here the CDR3 reads CASSQRRTGREQYF. CDR3 in DNA: TGTGCCAGCAGCCAACGCCGGACAGGGCGCGAGCAGTACTTC. The V gene is TRBV3-1, the J gene TRBJ2-7; TRBD1 agrees at 8 bases. Germline values: CDR1 LGHDT, CDR2 YNNKEL (reference sequence). Trimming took 2 bases from V and 6 from J; bases not matched to a gene: 6. The CDR3 totals 14 residues.